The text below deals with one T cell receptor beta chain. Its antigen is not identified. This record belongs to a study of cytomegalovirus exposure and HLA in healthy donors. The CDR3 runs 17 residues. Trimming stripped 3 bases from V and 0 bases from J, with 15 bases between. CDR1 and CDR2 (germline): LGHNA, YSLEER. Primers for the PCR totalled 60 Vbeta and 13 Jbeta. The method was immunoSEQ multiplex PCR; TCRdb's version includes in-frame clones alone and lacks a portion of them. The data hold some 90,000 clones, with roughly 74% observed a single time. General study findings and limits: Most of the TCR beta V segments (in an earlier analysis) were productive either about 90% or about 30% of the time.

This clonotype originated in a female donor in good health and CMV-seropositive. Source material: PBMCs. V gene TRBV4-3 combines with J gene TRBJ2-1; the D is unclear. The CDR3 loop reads CASSQVNQRGSYNEQFF. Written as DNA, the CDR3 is TGCGCCAGCAGCCAGGTCAACCAGAGAGGCTCCTACAATGAGCAGTTCTTC.